The subject of this entry is one T cell receptor beta chain. The antigen is undetermined. The data are from a study of Ad26.COV2.S vaccination and SARS-CoV-2 variants. CDR1 is MNHEY and CDR2 is SMNVEV in the germline V gene (reference sequence). This CDR3 is built from 15 residues. Trimming removed 5 bases from V and 8 bases from J; junction bases left unmatched: 7. TCRdb keeps only in-frame clones here, not all; method: immunoSEQ multiplex PCR. This table holds hundreds of thousands of clones, roughly nine tenths found once. Indicated treatment: over 15 received Ad26.COV2.S at low or high dose, single or two shots; a few received placebo; per-sample allocation not given. Day 63 following the first vaccine or placebo injection was when the samples were taken. Study results and caveats: Post-vaccination spike-specific CD8+ and CD4+ T cell responses reportedly had substantial breadth.

The chain links TRBV27 to TRBJ1-4; 11 nucleotides agree with TRBD1. Specimen: peripheral blood, collected in a trial of Ad26.COV2.S vaccine versus placebo. This receptor was taken from a person between 18 and 65 years old who received the Ad26.COV2.S COVID-19 vaccine or a placebo. DNA of the CDR3: TGTGCCAGCAGTCCCAGGGACAGGGGGAGGGAAAAACTGTTTTTT. Its protein product is CASSPRDRGREKLFF.